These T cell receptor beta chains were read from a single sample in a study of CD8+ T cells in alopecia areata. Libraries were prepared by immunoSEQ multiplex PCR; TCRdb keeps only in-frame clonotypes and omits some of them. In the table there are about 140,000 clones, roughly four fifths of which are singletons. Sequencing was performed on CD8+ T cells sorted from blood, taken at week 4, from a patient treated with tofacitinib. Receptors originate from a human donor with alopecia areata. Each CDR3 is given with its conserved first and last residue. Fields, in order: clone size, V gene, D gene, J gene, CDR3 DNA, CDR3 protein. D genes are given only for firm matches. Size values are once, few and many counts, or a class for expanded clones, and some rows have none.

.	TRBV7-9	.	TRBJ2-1	TGTGCCAGCAGCGACTCTTACAATGAGCAGTTCTTC	CASSDSYNEQFF
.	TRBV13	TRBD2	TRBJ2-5	TGTGCCAGCAGCTTAGGACTAGCGGGAAAGCTGGAGACCCAGTACTTC	CASSLGLAGKLETQYF
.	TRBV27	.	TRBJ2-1	TGTGCCAGCAGTTTATCCGCCCTCCTTAATGAGCAGTTCTTC	CASSLSALLNEQFF
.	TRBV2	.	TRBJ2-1	TGTGCCAGCAGTGCACTTGACTACAATGAGCAGTTCTTC	CASSALDYNEQFF
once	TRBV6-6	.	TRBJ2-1	TGTGCCAGCAGTTTAGAGGGGGACAATGAGCAGTTCTTC	CASSLEGDNEQFF
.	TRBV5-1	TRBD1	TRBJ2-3	TGCGCCAGCACTACGACAGGGAAAGCTTTAGATACGCAGTATTTT	CASTTTGKALDTQYF
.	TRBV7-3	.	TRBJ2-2	TGTGCCAGCGGCTTCAGAGCCGGGGAGCTGTTTTTT	CASGFRAGELFF
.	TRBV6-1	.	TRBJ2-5	TGTGCCAGCAGTAGCCGCTCCGGGTCGCAAGAGACCCAGTACTTC	CASSSRSGSQETQYF
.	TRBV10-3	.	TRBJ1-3	TGTGCCATCGTCTTAAACACCATATATTTT	CAIVLNTIYF
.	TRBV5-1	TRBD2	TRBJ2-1	TGCGCCAGCACCTCTAGCGGGGGGAGGAATGAGCAGTTCTTC	CASTSSGGRNEQFF
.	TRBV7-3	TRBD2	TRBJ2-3	TGTGCCAGCAGCCCCCTAGCGGGGGGGCATAGCACAGATACGCAGTATTTT	CASSPLAGGHSTDTQYF
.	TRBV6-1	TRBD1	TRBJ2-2	TGTGCCAGCAGTGAAGAGGGGGACAGACCGAACACCGGGGAGCTGTTTTTT	CASSEEGDRPNTGELFF
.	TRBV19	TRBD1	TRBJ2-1	TGTGCCAGTAGTACTGACAGGGAAGGGAACAATGAGCAGTTCTTC	CASSTDREGNNEQFF
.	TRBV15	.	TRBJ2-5	TGTGCCACCAGCCAACGGCCTGAAGAGACCCAGTACTTC	CATSQRPEETQYF
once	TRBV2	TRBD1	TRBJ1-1	TGTGCCAGCAGTGATTACAGGGGCACTGAAGCTTTCTTT	CASSDYRGTEAFF
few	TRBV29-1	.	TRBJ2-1	TGCAGCGTTGAGGTTGGGGATACCAATGAGCAGTTCTTC	CSVEVGDTNEQFF
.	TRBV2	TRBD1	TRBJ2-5	TGTGCCAGCAGTACCCGGACAGGAATAAGGACCCAGTACTTC	CASSTRTGIRTQYF
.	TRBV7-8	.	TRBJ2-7	TGTGCCAGCAGTATAACAGGGCAGGAGCAGTACTTC	CASSITGQEQYF
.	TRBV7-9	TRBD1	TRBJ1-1	TGTGCCAGCAGCTCAGAACAGGGGGGCACTGAAGCTTTCTTT	CASSSEQGGTEAFF
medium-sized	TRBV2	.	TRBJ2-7	TGTGCCAGCAGTGAAACTCCCGGCTACGAGCAGTACTTC	CASSETPGYEQYF
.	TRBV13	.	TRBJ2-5	TGTGCCAGCAGCTTAGGCCCCGTTTCCCAGTACTTC	CASSLGPVSQYF
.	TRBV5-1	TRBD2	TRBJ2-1	TGCGCCAGCAGCTTTAGCGGGGGGCTTTCTTACAATGAGCAGTTCTTC	CASSFSGGLSYNEQFF
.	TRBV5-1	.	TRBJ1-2	TGCGCCAGCAGCTTGGCCGGGGAGGTCAACTATGGCTACACCTTC	CASSLAGEVNYGYTF
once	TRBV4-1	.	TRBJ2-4	TGCGCCAGCAGCGAAACCGGGACACCCAAAAACATTCAGTACTTC	CASSETGTPKNIQYF
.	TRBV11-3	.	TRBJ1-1	TGTGCCAGCAGCCCCGGGGGAGGAACTGAAGCTTTCTTT	CASSPGGGTEAFF
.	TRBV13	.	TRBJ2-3	TGTGCCAGCAGCCCTAGGGAATCAGATACGCAGTATTTT	CASSPRESDTQYF
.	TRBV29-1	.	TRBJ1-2	TGCAGCGTTGATCAGGGAGGCAACTATGGCTACACCTTC	CSVDQGGNYGYTF
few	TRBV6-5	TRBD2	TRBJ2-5	TGTGCCAGCAGTCCGGGGGGACGACAAGAGACCCAGTACTTC	CASSPGGRQETQYF
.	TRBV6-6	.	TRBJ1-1	TGTGCCAGCAGTTATGGGTGGAACACTGAAGCTTTCTTT	CASSYGWNTEAFF
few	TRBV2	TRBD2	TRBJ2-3	TGTGCCAGCAGTGGGACTAGCGGGGTGGCAGATACGCAGTATTTT	CASSGTSGVADTQYF
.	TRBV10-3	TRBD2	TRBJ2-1	TGTGCCGCCAGGAGGTTAGCGGGGACCTCGGAGCAGTTCTTC	CAARRLAGTSEQFF
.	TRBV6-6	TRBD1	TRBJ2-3	TGTGCCAGCAGCCAGGACAGGGGAGGCACAGATACGCAGTATTTT	CASSQDRGGTDTQYF